Detailed here is one TCR beta chain. Its antigen is currently unknown. The PCR had 60 Vbeta and 13 Jbeta primers. Clones were sequenced by immunoSEQ multiplex PCR, and TCRdb holds only the in-frame ones, with some missing. The sample has some 150,000 clones, 79% seen once; the top ten hold about 6.7%. This sample was taken from a study of cytomegalovirus exposure and HLA in healthy donors. Study-wide results and caveats: There were about 160 TCR beta chains listed as cytomegalovirus-associated. Earlier analysis yielded a pattern in which most TCR beta V segments were productive about 90% or about 30% of the time. Presence/absence comparisons presumed near-even sequencing depth among donors.

Trimming at V came to 2 bases and at J to 5 bases, leaving 7 bases not matched to a gene. Germline CDR1 and CDR2: MNHNS and SASEGT. The CDR3 contains 16 residues. The rearrangement links TRBV6-1 to TRBJ1-5; 9 bases agree with TRBD1. This sequence originates from a man aged 45-65 years in good health and CMV-seropositive. The source material was PBMCs. In DNA form, the CDR3 reads TGTGCCAGCAGTGAACCGGGACAGGGCAAGGATCAGCCCCAGCATTTT. Its protein product is CASSEPGQGKDQPQHF.